This T cell receptor beta chain is from a study of glioma-infiltrating T cells (dated by TCRdb to 2016 to 2017). Some background on the complete study: TCR alpha- and beta-chain repertoires were sequenced from glioma tissue, non-neoplastic brain tissue and matched peripheral blood mononuclear cells. Three low-grade glioma patients, about 8 primary glioblastoma patients and three non-glioma patients contributing non-neoplastic brain tissue were included in the paired cohort. To measure divergence between tissue and blood T-cell populations, each tissue-infiltrating repertoire was compared with the peripheral blood repertoire of the same patient. Summary of the overall study and its limitations: Only a very small number of CDR3 sequences turned up in both tissue and blood, a result put down to high CDR3 diversity combined with limited sampling. VJ-independent divergence between tissue and blood was found to be below expectation in non-neoplastic patients but above expectation in all gliomas, particularly low-grade gliomas. The group comparisons were based on small numbers of patients: three non-neoplastic, three low-grade glioma and eight glioblastoma patients.

This clonotype was counted many times. What this receptor recognizes is not known. No qualities accompany the bases; no much larger clone lies one base away. The iRepertoire nested amplicon-rescue multiplex PCR (arm-PCR) platform was used to amplify TCR alpha and beta CDR3 regions from RNA. The input for one-step reverse transcription and amplification was roughly 100-450 ng of either tissue mRNA or PBMC total RNA. Following bead purification, Illumina adapters were added by a secondary multiplex PCR, and libraries between 200 and 400 bp were gel-purified. Libraries carried internal 6-nucleotide barcodes used for demultiplexing. Sequencing of libraries was performed on an Illumina MiSeq with 2x220 or 2x250 nucleotide paired-end reads. The authors processed their data as follows. Paired reads were merged using FLASH 1.2.11 and were aligned to the GRCh37 human genome using BWA-MEM, after which TRA and TRB reads were extracted. An IMGT-derived reference of cassette sequences and CDR3 motifs, with pseudogenes included, was used for V and J assignment. Three-frame translation of reads was performed, and productive CDR3s were defined as those with a C...FGXG motif and no stop codons. Clonotypes were defined as unique combinations of V-J cassette pair and CDR3 amino acid sequence. Reads were filtered by Hamming distance, with the threshold set by the sequence error rate of each sample in mapped regions. The public sequencing data were trimmed at Q25 with fastp and processed into clonotypes with MiXCR by TCRdb, which kept only in-frame beta chains. For every CDR3 protein sequence, its rows merge into one entry that carries the most common genes and DNA. Clone size and V and J calls follow TCRdb, not the original study. The sample includes some 190,000 distinct CDR3 sequences, with more than 25% observed a single time. The ten largest clones add up to roughly a fifth of the sample.

The germline V gene (reference sequence) supplies CDR1 SGHNT and CDR2 YYREEE. Inclusive of the bounding cysteine and phenylalanine, the CDR3 is 13 residues long. Of the read, only the CDR3 DNA is kept; its 39 bases are in frame from base 1. V is reduced by 4 bases and J by 3 bases, leaving a spacing of 11 bases between them. The sequencing input was glioma tissue, nonneoplastic brain tissue, or PBMCs (not recorded which). This sequence uses TRBV5-4 and TRBJ2-7; TRBD1 might be the D gene, on 5 matching bases. This receptor was identified in a human donor with low-grade glioma or glioblastoma, undergoing nonglioma brain surgery, or in good health (not recorded which). The CDR3 in this case is CASSPDINYEQYF. The DNA is TGTGCCAGCAGCCCGGACATAAACTACGAGCAGTACTTC.